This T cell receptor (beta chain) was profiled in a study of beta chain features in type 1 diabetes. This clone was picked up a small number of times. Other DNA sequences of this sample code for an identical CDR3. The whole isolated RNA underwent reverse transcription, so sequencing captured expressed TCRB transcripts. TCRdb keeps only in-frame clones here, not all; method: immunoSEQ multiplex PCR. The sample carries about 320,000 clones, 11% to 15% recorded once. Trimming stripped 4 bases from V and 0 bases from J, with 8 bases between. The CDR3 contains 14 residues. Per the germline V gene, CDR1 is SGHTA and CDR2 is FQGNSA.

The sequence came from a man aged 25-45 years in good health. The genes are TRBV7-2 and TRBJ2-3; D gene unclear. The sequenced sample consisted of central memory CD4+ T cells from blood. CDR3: CASSSFMSTDTQYF. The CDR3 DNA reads TGTGCCAGCAGCTCCTTTATGAGCACAGATACGCAGTATTTT.